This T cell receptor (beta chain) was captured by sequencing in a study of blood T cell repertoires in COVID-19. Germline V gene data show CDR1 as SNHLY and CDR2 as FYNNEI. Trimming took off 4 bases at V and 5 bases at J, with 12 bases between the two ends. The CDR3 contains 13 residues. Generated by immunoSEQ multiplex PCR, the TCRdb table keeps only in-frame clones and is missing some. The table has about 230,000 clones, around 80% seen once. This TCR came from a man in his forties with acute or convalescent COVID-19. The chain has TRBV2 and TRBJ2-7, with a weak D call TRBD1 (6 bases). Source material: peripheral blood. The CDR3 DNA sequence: TGTGCCAGCAGTGTTGCCAGGGGAAACGAGCAGTACTTC. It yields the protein CASSVARGNEQYF.